This entry concerns a single T cell receptor beta chain. Its antigen is still unknown. The sample originates from a study of cytomegalovirus exposure and HLA in healthy donors. Regarding the study as a whole: For most TCR beta V segments, an earlier analysis put the productive rate at about 90% or about 30% of the time.

Researchers ran the PCR with 60 Vbeta and 13 Jbeta primers. The repertoire was sequenced with immunoSEQ multiplex PCR; TCRdb's copy has only in-frame clones and lacks some. The repertoire includes roughly 170,000 clones, 77% of them detected once, and 1.6% sits in the top ten. Trimming shortened V by 0 bases and J by 5 bases, and 14 bases separated the two germline ends. The CDR3 contains 17 residues. Germline CDR1 and CDR2: LGHNA and YNFKEQ. Material for sequencing was PBMCs. The clonotype comes from a woman in her 30s in good health and CMV-seronegative. This chain links TRBV4-2 with TRBJ1-6; possible D gene TRBD1, 5 bases. CDR3 in DNA: TGTGCCAGCAGCCAAGATCTAATGGAGGGACATAATTCACCCCTCCACTTT. Residues: CASSQDLMEGHNSPLHF.